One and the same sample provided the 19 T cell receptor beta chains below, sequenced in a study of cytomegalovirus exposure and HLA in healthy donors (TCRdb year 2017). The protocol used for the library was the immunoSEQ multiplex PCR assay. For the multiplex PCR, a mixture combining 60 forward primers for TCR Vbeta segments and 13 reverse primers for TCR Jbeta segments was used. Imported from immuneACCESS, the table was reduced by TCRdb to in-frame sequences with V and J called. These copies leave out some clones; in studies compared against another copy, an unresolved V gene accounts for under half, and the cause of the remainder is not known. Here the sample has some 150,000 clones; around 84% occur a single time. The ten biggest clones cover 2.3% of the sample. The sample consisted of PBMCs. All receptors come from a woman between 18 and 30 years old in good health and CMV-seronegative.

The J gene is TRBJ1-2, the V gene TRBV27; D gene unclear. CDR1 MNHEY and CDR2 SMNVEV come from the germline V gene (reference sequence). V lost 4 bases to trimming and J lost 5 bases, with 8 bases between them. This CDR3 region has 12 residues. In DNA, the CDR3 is TGTGCCAGCAGTTCCGCTCGGTATGGCTACACCTTC. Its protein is CASSSARYGYTF.

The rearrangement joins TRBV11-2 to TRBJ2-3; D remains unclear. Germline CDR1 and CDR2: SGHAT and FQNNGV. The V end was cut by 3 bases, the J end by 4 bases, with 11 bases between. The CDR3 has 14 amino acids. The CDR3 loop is CASSFPASADTQYF. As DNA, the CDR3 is TGTGCCAGCAGCTTTCCGGCGAGCGCAGATACGCAGTATTTT.

The CDR3 is CSVEGHYEQYF. The CDR3 DNA is TGCAGCGTTGAAGGGCACTACGAGCAGTACTTC. The chain has TRBV29-1 and TRBJ2-7; D is ambiguous. This CDR3 is 11 amino acids long. Germline V gene sequence: CDR1 SQVTM, CDR2 ANQGSEA. Trimming took off 1 base at V and 3 bases at J, with 4 bases between the two ends.

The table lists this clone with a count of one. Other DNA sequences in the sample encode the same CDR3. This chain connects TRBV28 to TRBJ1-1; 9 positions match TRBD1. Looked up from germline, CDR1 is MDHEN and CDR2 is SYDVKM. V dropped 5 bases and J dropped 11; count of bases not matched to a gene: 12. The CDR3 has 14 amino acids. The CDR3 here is CASSRGDREIEAFF. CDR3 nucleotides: TGTGCCAGCAGTCGAGGGGACAGGGAGATTGAGGCTTTCTTT.

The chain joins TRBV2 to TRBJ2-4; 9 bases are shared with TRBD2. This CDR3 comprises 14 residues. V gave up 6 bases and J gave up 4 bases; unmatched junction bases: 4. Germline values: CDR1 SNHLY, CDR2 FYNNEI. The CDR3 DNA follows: TGTGCCAGCAGCAGACTAGCGGTGAAAAACATTCAGTACTTC. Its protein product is CASSRLAVKNIQYF.

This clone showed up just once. The CDR3: CASSLRRGSSYEQYF. CDR3 DNA sequence: TGTGCCAGCAGCTTAAGGCGGGGAAGCTCCTACGAGCAGTACTTC. The V and J genes are TRBV7-2 and TRBJ2-5, with D perhaps matching TRBD2 (6 bases). The J call is in doubt because the DNA end fits TRBJ2-7 better. Germline CDR1 reads SGHTA; CDR2 reads FQGNSA. The CDR3 has 15 amino acids.

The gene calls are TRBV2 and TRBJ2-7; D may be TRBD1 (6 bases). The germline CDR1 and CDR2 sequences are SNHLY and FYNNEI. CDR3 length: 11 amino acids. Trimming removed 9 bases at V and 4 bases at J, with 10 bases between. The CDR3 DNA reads TGTGCCAGTGACAGGATTTACGAGCAGTACTTC. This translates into CASDRIYEQYF.

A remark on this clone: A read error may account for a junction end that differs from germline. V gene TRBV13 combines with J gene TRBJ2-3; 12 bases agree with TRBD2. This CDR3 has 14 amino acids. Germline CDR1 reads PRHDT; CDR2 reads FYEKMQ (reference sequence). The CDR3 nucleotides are TGTGCCAGCAGCTTAGAATCGGCTAGCGGGGGGGTCGTATTT. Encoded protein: CASSLESASGGVVF.

CDR3 in DNA: TGTGCCAGCAGCTTGGTAGGGGCCCAAGAGACCCAGTACTTC. As protein: CASSLVGAQETQYF. This chain connects TRBV5-5 to TRBJ2-5; perhaps TRBD1 as D (5 bases). The CDR3 has 14 amino acids. CDR1 and CDR2 from the germline V gene are SGHKS and YYEKEE (reference sequence). V lost 0 bases to trimming and J lost 1 base, with 7 bases between them.

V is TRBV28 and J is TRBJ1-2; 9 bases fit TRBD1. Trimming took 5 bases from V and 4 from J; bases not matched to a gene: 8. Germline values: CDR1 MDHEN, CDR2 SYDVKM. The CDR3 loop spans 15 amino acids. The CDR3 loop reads CASSRPGQGFYGYTF. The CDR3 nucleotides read TGTGCCAGCAGTCGTCCGGGACAGGGTTTCTATGGCTACACCTTC.

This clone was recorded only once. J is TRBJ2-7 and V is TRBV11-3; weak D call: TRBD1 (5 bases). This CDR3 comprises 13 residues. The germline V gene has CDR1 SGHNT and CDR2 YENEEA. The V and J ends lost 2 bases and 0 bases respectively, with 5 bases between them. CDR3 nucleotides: TGTGCCAGCAGCTTACAGGGCTCCTACGAGCAGTACTTC. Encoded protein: CASSLQGSYEQYF. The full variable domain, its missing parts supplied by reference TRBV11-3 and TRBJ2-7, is EAGVVQSPRYKIIEKKQPVAFWCNPISGHNTLYWYLQNLGQGPELLIRYENEEAVDDSQLPKDRFSAERLKGVDSTLKIQPAELGDSAVYLCASSLQGSYEQYFGPGTRLTVT.

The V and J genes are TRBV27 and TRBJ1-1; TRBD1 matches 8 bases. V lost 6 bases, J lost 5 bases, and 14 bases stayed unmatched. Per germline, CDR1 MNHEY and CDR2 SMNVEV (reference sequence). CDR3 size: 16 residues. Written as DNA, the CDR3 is TGTGCCAGCAGCCTAGGACAGGGATTAATAGGGACTGAAGCTTTCTTT. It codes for CASSLGQGLIGTEAFF.

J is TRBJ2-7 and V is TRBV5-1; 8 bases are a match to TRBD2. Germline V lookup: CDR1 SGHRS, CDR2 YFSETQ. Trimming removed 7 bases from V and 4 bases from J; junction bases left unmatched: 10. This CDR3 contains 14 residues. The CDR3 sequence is CASSDSGAGYEQYF. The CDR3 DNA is TGCGCCAGCTCGGATAGCGGGGCGGGATACGAGCAGTACTTC.

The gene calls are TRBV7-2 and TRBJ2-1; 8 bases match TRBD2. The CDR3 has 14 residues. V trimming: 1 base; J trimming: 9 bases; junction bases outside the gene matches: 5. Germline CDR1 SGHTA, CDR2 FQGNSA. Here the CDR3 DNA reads TGTGCCAGCAGCTTAGAGCGCGGGAGGAGTGAGCAGTTCTTC. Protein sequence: CASSLERGRSEQFF.

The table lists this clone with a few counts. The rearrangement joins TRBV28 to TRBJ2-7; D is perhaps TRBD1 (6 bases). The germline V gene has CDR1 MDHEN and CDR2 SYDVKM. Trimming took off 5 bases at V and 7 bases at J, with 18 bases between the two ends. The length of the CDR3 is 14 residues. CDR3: CASSEPGHPGEQYF. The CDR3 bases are TGTGCCAGCAGTGAGCCGGGACACCCAGGGGAGCAGTACTTC.

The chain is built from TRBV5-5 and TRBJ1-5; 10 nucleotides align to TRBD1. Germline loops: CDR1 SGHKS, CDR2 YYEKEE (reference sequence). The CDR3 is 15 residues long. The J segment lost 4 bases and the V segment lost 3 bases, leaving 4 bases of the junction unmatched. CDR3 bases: TGTGCCAGCAGCTGGGGACAGGGGATGAATCAGCCCCAGCATTTT. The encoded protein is CASSWGQGMNQPQHF.

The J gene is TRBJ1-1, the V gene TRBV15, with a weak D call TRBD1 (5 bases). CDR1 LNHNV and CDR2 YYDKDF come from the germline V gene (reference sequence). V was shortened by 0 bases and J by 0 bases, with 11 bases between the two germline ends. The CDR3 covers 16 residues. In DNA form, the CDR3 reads TGTGCCACCAGCAGAGATCTCGCGGACATGAACACTGAAGCTTTCTTT. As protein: CATSRDLADMNTEAFF.

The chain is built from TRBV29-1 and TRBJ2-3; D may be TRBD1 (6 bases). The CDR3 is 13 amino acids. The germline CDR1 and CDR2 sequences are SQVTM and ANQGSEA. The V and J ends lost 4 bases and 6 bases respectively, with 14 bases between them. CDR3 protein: CSVGQDLSDTQYF. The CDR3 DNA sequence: TGCAGCGTTGGACAGGATCTTTCCGATACGCAGTATTTT.

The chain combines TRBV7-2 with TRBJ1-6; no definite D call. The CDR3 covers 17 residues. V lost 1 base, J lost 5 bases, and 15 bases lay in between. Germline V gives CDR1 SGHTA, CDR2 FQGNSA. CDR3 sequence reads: CASSLGGAQFHNSPLHF. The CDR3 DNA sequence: TGTGCCAGCAGCTTAGGCGGAGCGCAGTTTCATAATTCACCCCTCCACTTT.